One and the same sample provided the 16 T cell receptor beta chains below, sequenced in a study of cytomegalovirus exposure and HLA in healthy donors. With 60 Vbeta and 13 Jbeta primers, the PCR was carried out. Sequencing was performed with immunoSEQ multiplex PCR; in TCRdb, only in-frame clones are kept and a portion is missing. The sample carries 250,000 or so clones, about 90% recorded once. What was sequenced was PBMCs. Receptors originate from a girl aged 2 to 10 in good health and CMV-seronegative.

Written as DNA, the CDR3 is TGTGCCAGCAGCCAAGATAGGAGTAGCAATCAGCCCCAGCATTTT. It translates to CASSQDRSSNQPQHF. V is TRBV4-2 and J is TRBJ1-5; D is unresolved. CDR1 is LGHNA, CDR2 YNFKEQ, per germline. The CDR3 contains 15 residues. Between the trimmed V and J ends, which lost 0 bases and 0 bases, there was a span of 6 bases.

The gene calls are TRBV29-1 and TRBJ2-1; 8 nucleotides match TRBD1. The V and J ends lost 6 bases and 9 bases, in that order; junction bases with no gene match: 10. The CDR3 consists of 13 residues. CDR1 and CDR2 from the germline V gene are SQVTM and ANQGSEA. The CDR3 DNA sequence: TGCAGCGTCGGACACCAGGGGGCGGGTGAGCAGTTCTTC. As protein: CSVGHQGAGEQFF.

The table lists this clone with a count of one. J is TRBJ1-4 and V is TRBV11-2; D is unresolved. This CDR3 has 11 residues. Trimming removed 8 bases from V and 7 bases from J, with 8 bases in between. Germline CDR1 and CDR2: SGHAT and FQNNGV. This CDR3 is CASALGEKLFF. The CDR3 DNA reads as TGTGCCAGCGCCCTAGGTGAAAAACTGTTTTTT.

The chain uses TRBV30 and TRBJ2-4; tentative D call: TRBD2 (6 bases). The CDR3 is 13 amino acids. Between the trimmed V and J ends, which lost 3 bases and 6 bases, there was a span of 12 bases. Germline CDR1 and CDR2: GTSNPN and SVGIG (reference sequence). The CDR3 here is CAWSSGAGNIQYF. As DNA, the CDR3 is TGTGCCTGGAGCTCCGGAGCGGGAAACATTCAGTACTTC.

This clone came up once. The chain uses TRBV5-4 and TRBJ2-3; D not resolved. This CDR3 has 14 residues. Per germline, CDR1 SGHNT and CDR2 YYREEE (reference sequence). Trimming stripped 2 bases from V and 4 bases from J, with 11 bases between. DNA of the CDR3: TGTGCCAGCAGCTTCGGGTCTACCTCAGATACGCAGTATTTT. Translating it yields CASSFGSTSDTQYF.

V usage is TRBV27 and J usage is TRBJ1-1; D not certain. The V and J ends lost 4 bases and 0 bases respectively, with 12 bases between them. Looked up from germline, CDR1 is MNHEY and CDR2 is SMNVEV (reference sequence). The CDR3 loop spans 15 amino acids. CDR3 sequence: CASSSSGEMNTEAFF. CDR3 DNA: TGTGCCAGCAGTTCATCGGGAGAGATGAACACTGAAGCTTTCTTT.

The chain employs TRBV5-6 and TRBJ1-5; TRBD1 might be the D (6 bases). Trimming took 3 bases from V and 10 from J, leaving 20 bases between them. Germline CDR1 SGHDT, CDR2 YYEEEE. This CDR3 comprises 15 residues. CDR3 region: CASSWGGGVGSPQHF. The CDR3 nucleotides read TGTGCCAGCAGCTGGGGGGGCGGGGTTGGGTCTCCCCAGCATTTT.

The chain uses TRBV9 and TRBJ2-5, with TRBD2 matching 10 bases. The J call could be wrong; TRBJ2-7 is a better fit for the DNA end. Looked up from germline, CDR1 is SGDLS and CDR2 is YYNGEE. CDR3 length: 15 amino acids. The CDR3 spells CASSVGIAGGYEQYF. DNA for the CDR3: TGTGCCAGCAGCGTGGGGATAGCGGGGGGCTACGAGCAGTACTTC.

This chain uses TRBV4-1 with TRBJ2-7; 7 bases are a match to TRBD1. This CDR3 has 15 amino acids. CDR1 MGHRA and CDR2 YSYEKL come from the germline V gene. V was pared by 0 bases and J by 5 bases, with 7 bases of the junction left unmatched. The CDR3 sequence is CASSQEGRGRNEQYF. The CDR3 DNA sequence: TGCGCCAGCAGCCAAGAAGGTAGGGGGCGGAACGAGCAGTACTTC.

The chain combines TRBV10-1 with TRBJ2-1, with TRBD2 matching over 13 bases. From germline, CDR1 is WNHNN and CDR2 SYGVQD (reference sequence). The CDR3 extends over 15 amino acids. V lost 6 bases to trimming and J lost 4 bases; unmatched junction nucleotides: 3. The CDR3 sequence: CASSRGLAGYNEQFF. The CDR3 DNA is TGCGCCAGCAGCCGGGGACTAGCGGGGTACAATGAGCAGTTCTTC.

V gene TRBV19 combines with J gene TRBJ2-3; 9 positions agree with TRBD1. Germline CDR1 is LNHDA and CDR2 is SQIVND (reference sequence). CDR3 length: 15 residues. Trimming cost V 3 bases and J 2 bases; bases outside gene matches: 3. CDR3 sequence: CASSMGQGLTDTQYF. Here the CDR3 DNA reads TGTGCCAGTAGTATGGGACAGGGACTCACAGATACGCAGTATTTT.

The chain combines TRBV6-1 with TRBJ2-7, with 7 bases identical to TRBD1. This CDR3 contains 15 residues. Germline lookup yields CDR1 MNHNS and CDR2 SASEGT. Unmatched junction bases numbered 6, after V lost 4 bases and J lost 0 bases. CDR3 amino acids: CASSVSGQSSYEQYF. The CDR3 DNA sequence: TGTGCCAGCAGTGTTTCGGGACAGAGCTCCTACGAGCAGTACTTC.

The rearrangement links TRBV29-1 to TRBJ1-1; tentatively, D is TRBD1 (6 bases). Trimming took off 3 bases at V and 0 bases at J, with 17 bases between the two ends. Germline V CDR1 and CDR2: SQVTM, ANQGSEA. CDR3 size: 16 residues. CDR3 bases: TGCAGCGTTGACGCTCTACAGGGTCCCATGAACACTGAAGCTTTCTTT. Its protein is CSVDALQGPMNTEAFF.

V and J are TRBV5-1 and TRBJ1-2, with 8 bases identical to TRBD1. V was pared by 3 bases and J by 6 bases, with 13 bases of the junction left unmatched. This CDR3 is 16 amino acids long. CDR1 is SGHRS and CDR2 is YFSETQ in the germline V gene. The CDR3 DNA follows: TGCGCCAGCAGCTCCCTATCCGGGACAGGTTTGGATGGCTACACCTTC. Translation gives CASSSLSGTGLDGYTF.

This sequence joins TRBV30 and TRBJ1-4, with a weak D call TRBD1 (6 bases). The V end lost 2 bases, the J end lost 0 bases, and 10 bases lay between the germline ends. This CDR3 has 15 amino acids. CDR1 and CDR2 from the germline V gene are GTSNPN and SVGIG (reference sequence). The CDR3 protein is CAWSRQVATNEKLFF. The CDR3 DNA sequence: TGTGCCTGGAGTCGACAGGTTGCAACTAATGAAAAACTGTTTTTT.

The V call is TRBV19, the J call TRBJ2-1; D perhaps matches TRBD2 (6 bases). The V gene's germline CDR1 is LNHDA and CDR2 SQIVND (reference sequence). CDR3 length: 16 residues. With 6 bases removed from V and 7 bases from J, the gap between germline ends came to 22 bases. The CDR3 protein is CASSHPAGRALNEQFF. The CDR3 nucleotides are TGTGCCAGTAGCCATCCCGCGGGACGGGCATTGAATGAGCAGTTCTTC.